A selection of T cell receptor beta chains follows, all from one sample in a study of shared clonotypes between healthy human individuals. Here immunoSEQ multiplex PCR was the method, and the copy in TCRdb shows in-frame clones only, minus some. The sample includes about 2.1 million clones, 85% to 95% seen only once; the top ten take around 1.7%. Sequences were obtained from naive CD8+ T cells from PBMCs. These receptors were obtained from a man aged 18 to 30 in good health. Some clones in this sample may be carry-over from other donors' samples. CDR3s include the opening cysteine and the closing phenylalanine or tryptophan. A D gene is named only where the DNA matches it firmly. Clone sizes are given selectively: once, few, many, or a class where the clone is expanded.

D	J	size	V	DNA	CDR3
.	TRBJ2-2	.	TRBV7-3	TGTGCCAGCAGCCGATCACGCGGGACTCCCGACACCGGGGAGCTGTTTTTT	CASSRSRGTPDTGELFF
.	TRBJ1-5	.	TRBV9	TGTGCCAGCAGCGTCCCGGGACGGAACAATCAGCCCCAGCATTTT	CASSVPGRNNQPQHF
.	TRBJ2-1	.	TRBV9	TGTGCCAGCAGCGTAGTTGGTAGGGAGCAGTTCTTC	CASSVVGREQFF
TRBD2	TRBJ2-1	.	TRBV9	TGTGCCAGCAGCGTAGGTAGCGGGAGCAGTTACAATGAGCAGTTCTTC	CASSVGSGSSYNEQFF
.	TRBJ1-1	.	TRBV9	TGTGCCAGCAGCGCGAGCCCCAGACAGCCGAACACTGAAGCTTTCTTT	CASSASPRQPNTEAFF
.	TRBJ2-7	.	TRBV5-8	TGTGCCAGCAGCTTGTTCTTTTCAGGAGGGGGTTACGAGCAGTACTTC	CASSLFFSGGGYEQYF
TRBD2	TRBJ2-1	.	TRBV9	TGTGCCAGCAGTACCCAAACTAGCGGGAGGGACGCTGGGGGCTACAATGAGCAGTTCTTC	CASSTQTSGRDAGGYNEQFF
TRBD2	TRBJ2-5	once	TRBV6-5	TGTGCCAGCAGTTACTATAAAGCGGGAGGTTGGAAGACCCAGTACTTC	CASSYYKAGGWKTQYF
.	TRBJ2-2	.	TRBV27	TGTGCCAGCAGTCACGACAGGAGCTCCACCGGGGAGCTGTTTTTT	CASSHDRSSTGELFF
.	TRBJ1-5	.	TRBV28	TGTGCCAGCAGGCCGACAGTCCCCTCGGGTCGCAATCAGCCCCAGCATTTT	CASRPTVPSGRNQPQHF
TRBD2	TRBJ2-2	.	TRBV27	TGTGCCAGCAGTCCCGTGGGGGCTAGCGGGAGAGTAGCACCCGGGGAGCTGTTTTTT	CASSPVGASGRVAPGELFF
.	TRBJ1-1	.	TRBV6-5	TGTGCCAGCAGTTACTCGAGCCACACTGAAGCTTTCTTT	CASSYSSHTEAFF
TRBD1	TRBJ2-1	.	TRBV4-3	TGCGCCAGCAGCCCCGGGACAGGCGTTTACAATGAGCAGTTCTTC	CASSPGTGVYNEQFF
.	TRBJ2-7	.	TRBV19	TGTGCCAGTAGTCCGGGAACCGGACTCCTTTACGAGCAGTACTTC	CASSPGTGLLYEQYF
TRBD2	TRBJ2-1	.	TRBV4-1	TGCGCCAGCAGCCAGCCTACGGTACTAGCGGGAGTCCATGAGCAGTTCTTC	CASSQPTVLAGVHEQFF
TRBD2	TRBJ2-1	.	TRBV7-9	TGTGCCAGCAGCCCCCGGACTAGCGGGAGGTTCAATGAGCAGTTCTTC	CASSPRTSGRFNEQFF
.	TRBJ1-4	.	TRBV9	TGTGCCAGCAGCCTCGACGGGGTTAGGGAAAAACTGTTTTTT	CASSLDGVREKLFF
TRBD1	TRBJ1-4	.	TRBV4-3	TGCGCCAGCAGCCAGTTCCGGGACAGTAATGAAAAACTGTTTTTT	CASSQFRDSNEKLFF
.	TRBJ2-1	.	TRBV7-9	TGTGCCAGCAGCTTAGCTCAGTACAATGAGCAGTTCTTC	CASSLAQYNEQFF
TRBD2	TRBJ2-2	.	TRBV9	TGTGCCAGCAGCGCCCCGGGACTAGCGGGATTTGGGGCCACCGGGGAGCTGTTTTTT	CASSAPGLAGFGATGELFF
TRBD1	TRBJ1-5	.	TRBV9	TGTGCCAGCAGCGCTGGCTCGCAGGGGGACAATCAGCCCCAGCATTTT	CASSAGSQGDNQPQHF
.	TRBJ1-5	.	TRBV27	TGTGCCAGCAGTTTATTCCTCGATCAGCCCCAGCATTTT	CASSLFLDQPQHF
.	TRBJ2-4	.	TRBV19	TGTGCCAGTAATTCCAAATGGGCCAAAAACATTCAGTACTTC	CASNSKWAKNIQYF
.	TRBJ1-1	.	TRBV7-9	TGTGCCAGCAGCTGGGGCAGTGAAGCTTTCTTT	CASSWGSEAFF
.	TRBJ2-7	.	TRBV27	TGTGCCAGCAGTTTAATCCCCCCGGTATCCTACGAGCAGTACTTC	CASSLIPPVSYEQYF
.	TRBJ2-3	.	TRBV14	TGTGCCAGCAGCCCGGGGCTCACAGATACGCAGTATTTT	CASSPGLTDTQYF
.	TRBJ2-3	.	TRBV9	TGTGCCAGCAGCGTCTTCAGGGCCCCCTCTAATACGCAGTATTTT	CASSVFRAPSNTQYF
TRBD2	TRBJ2-3	.	TRBV7-6	TGTGCCAGCAGCGCCACTAGCGGGAGCACAGATACGCAGTATTTT	CASSATSGSTDTQYF
TRBD1	TRBJ1-1	.	TRBV9	TGTGCCAGCAGCGTCGGGACAGGAACTGAAGCTTTCTTT	CASSVGTGTEAFF
TRBD2	TRBJ2-1	.	TRBV9	TGTGCCAGCAGCGGTTCAAGCGGGAGCTCCTACAATGAGCAGTTCTTC	CASSGSSGSSYNEQFF
.	TRBJ2-6	.	TRBV21-1	TGTGCCAGCAGCCCTACAGGGCGTGGGGCCAACGTCCTGACTTTC	CASSPTGRGANVLTF
.	TRBJ1-5	.	TRBV19	TGTGCCAGTAGGACTTGGGGTTTAGCCGGTCAGCCCCAGCATTTT	CASRTWGLAGQPQHF
TRBD2	TRBJ2-7	.	TRBV6-5	TGTGCCACAAAAACCACTAGCGAATCCTACGAGCAGTACTTC	CATKTTSESYEQYF
.	TRBJ2-7	.	TRBV27	TGTGCCAGCAGTTTATCGGGGGCAAATCACTACGAGCAGTACTTC	CASSLSGANHYEQYF
TRBD2	TRBJ2-3	.	TRBV7-9	TGTGCCAGCAGCCCTAGGACTAGCGGGAATTGGACAGATACGCAGTATTTT	CASSPRTSGNWTDTQYF
.	TRBJ2-2	.	TRBV6-5	TGTGCCAGCAGTTACTTCACCGGGGGCGGGGAGCTGTTTTTT	CASSYFTGGGELFF
TRBD1	TRBJ2-7	.	TRBV7-9	TGTGCCAGCAGCTCACGACAGGGTGTTGGCGAGCAGTACTTC	CASSSRQGVGEQYF
TRBD2	TRBJ2-7	.	TRBV27	TGTGCCAGCAGTTTATCTGGGCGGGAGGGCGCCTACGAGCAGTACTTC	CASSLSGREGAYEQYF
.	TRBJ2-2	.	TRBV28	TGTGCCAGCAGACCCGGACCGATCACCGGGGAGCTGTTTTTT	CASRPGPITGELFF
TRBD2	TRBJ2-7	.	TRBV9	TGTGCCAGCAGCGCTGGGACTAGCGGGCGCTACGAGCAGTACTTC	CASSAGTSGRYEQYF
.	TRBJ2-3	.	TRBV27	TGTGCCAGCAGTCTCATGACCACAGATACGCAGTATTTT	CASSLMTTDTQYF
.	TRBJ2-1	.	TRBV27	TGTGCCAGCAGTTTTAGGGCTGGCAGTGAGCAGTTCTTC	CASSFRAGSEQFF
.	TRBJ2-7	.	TRBV4-2	TGTGCCAGCAGCCAGGCATCAGGGGTGCCCCTTCTCGAGCAGTACTTC	CASSQASGVPLLEQYF
.	TRBJ2-7	.	TRBV30	TGTGCCTGGAAAGGCAGGTTCTCCTACGAGCAGTACTTC	CAWKGRFSYEQYF
.	TRBJ2-1	.	TRBV27	TGTGCCAGCAGCAGAGGAGGGTCAGGTGAGCAGTTCTTC	CASSRGGSGEQFF
.	TRBJ1-1	.	TRBV5-1	TGCGCCAGCAGCTTGGCCCTAGGCAGATCCACTGAAGCTTTCTTT	CASSLALGRSTEAFF
.	TRBJ1-1	.	TRBV28	TGTGCCAGCAGCAGGGAAGAATCCCCGAGACTTAACACTGAAGCTTTCTTT	CASSREESPRLNTEAFF
.	TRBJ1-5	.	TRBV30	TGTGCCTGGAGTGTACGCGGGGGCAATCAGCCCCAGCATTTT	CAWSVRGGNQPQHF
.	TRBJ2-1	.	TRBV7-3	TGTGCCAGCAGCTTCTTTATGGGCAAGAAGTTCTTC	CASSFFMGKKFF
.	TRBJ2-7	.	TRBV5-6	TGTGCCAGCAGCTTGGCCACGGGGCTGGGGCAGTACTTC	CASSLATGLGQYF
.	TRBJ2-2	.	TRBV28	TGTGCCAGCAGTACCTGGGGGGAGCTGTTTTTT	CASSTWGELFF
TRBD1	TRBJ1-1	.	TRBV5-7	TGTGCCAGCAGCCGGGTGGGACAGGGCACTCTGAACACTGAAGCTTTCTTT	CASSRVGQGTLNTEAFF
.	TRBJ2-1	.	TRBV7-2	TGTGCCAGCAGCTTAGTAGTGGGGGGCGATGAGCAGTTCTTC	CASSLVVGGDEQFF
.	TRBJ1-2	.	TRBV5-6	TGTGCCAGCAGCTCCGACGAGTCCACGTCCTATGGCTACACCTTC	CASSSDESTSYGYTF
.	TRBJ2-5	.	TRBV28	TGTGCCAGCAGTCTACTCGACAGCAGCCTAGAGGGGACCCAGTACTTC	CASSLLDSSLEGTQYF
.	TRBJ2-2	.	TRBV5-8	TGTGCCAGCAGCTACGTACAGGCGCGTAGCGGGGAGCTGTTTTTT	CASSYVQARSGELFF
TRBD2	TRBJ2-7	.	TRBV27	TGTGCCAGCAGCCTAGCGGGAGGTTTCTACGAGCAGTACTTC	CASSLAGGFYEQYF